These T cell receptor beta chains were read from a single sample in a study of T-cell memory formation after mild COVID-19. TCRdb reprocessed the 5' RACE reads with MiXCR, giving one entry per CDR3 protein. The sample has some 350,000 distinct CDR3 sequences; roughly 15% are singletons. The material sequenced was PBMCs or a T cell subset sorted from them (not recorded which). Every receptor here comes from a man between 18 and 35 years old who had mild COVID-19 (a few samples of this study predate the infection). Cell type and time point are not known. Each CDR3 is given with its conserved first and last residue. Each record gives: clone size, D gene, V gene, J gene, CDR3 DNA, CDR3 protein. D genes are given only for firm matches. Clone size is not always given. Where it is, it says once, few, many or a class for expanded clones.

size: many; D: -; V: TRBV29-1; J: TRBJ2-5; DNA: TGCAGCGTTGGGCGGATACAAGAGACCCAGTACTTC; CDR3: CSVGRIQETQYF
size: many; D: -; V: TRBV12-3/TRBV12-4; J: TRBJ2-3; DNA: TGTGCCAGCAGTTTCCGCTGGGCAGCTTCAGATACGCAGTATTTT; CDR3: CASSFRWAASDTQYF
size: many; D: TRBD2; V: TRBV12-3/TRBV12-4; J: TRBJ2-5; DNA: TGTGCCAGCAGTCGCGCCGGGGGGGCCCTTCGAGAGACCCAGTACTTC; CDR3: CASSRAGGALRETQYF
size: few; D: -; V: TRBV5-6; J: TRBJ1-6; DNA: TGTGCCAGCAGCTTGGTAAGGGGAGGTTCACCCCTCCACTTT; CDR3: CASSLVRGGSPLHF
size: -; D: -; V: TRBV3-1; J: TRBJ2-2; DNA: TGTGCCAGCAGCCTGAATAGGGAAAACGGGGAGCTGTTTTTT; CDR3: CASSLNRENGELFF
size: -; D: -; V: TRBV21-1; J: TRBJ2-2; DNA: TGTGCCAGCAGCCCAAAAGGGACCATCGCCGGGGAGCTGTTTTTT; CDR3: CASSPKGTIAGELFF
size: -; D: -; V: TRBV7-8; J: TRBJ2-2; DNA: TGTGCCAGCAGCTTATCTCGATGGTCCGGGGAGCTGTTTTTT; CDR3: CASSLSRWSGELFF
size: -; D: -; V: TRBV19; J: TRBJ2-2; DNA: TGTGCCAGTAGTCTTAGCCCCGCGAACACCGGGGAGCTGTTTTTT; CDR3: CASSLSPANTGELFF
size: -; D: TRBD2; V: TRBV2; J: TRBJ2-2; DNA: TGTGCCACTAAGCCAGGGACTAGCGCCGGGGAGCTGTTTTTT; CDR3: CATKPGTSAGELFF
size: -; D: -; V: TRBV25-1; J: TRBJ1-5; DNA: TGTGCCAGCAGTGGGGACTTTTATCAGCCCCAGCATTTT; CDR3: CASSGDFYQPQHF
size: -; D: TRBD2; V: TRBV2; J: TRBJ2-2; DNA: TGTGCCAGCAGTTCCTCGGGACTATTCACCGGGGAGCTGTTTTTT; CDR3: CASSSSGLFTGELFF
size: many; D: TRBD2; V: TRBV4-1; J: TRBJ2-2; DNA: TGCGCCAGCAGCCAAGGTCAGCGGGGGTACACCGGGGAGCTGTTTTTT; CDR3: CASSQGQRGYTGELFF
size: -; D: TRBD2; V: TRBV5-1; J: TRBJ2-1; DNA: TGCGCCAGCAGACTTAGCGGGGGGCTGTACAATGAGCAGTTCTTC; CDR3: CASRLSGGLYNEQFF
size: -; D: -; V: TRBV20-1; J: TRBJ2-3; DNA: TGCAGTGCTAGTTCGGGGCTAACAACTAGCACAGATACGCAGTATTTT; CDR3: CSASSGLTTSTDTQYF
size: few; D: -; V: TRBV5-1; J: TRBJ1-2; DNA: TGCGCCAGCAGCCCTCTAGGCAGGGTGGGTGGCTACACCTTC; CDR3: CASSPLGRVGGYTF
size: few; D: TRBD1; V: TRBV7-9; J: TRBJ1-1; DNA: TGTGCCAGCAGCTCGGGACAGGGTTCGACTGAAGCTTTCTTT; CDR3: CASSSGQGSTEAFF
size: -; D: -; V: TRBV5-1; J: TRBJ1-2; DNA: TGCGCCAGCAGCTTGGTTGCGGGAGGGAGGCCTGGCTATGGCTACACCTTC; CDR3: CASSLVAGGRPGYGYTF
size: many; D: TRBD1; V: TRBV15; J: TRBJ1-1; DNA: TGTGCCACCAGCAGAGGACAGGGGGAGGACACTGAAGCTTTCTTT; CDR3: CATSRGQGEDTEAFF
size: few; D: -; V: TRBV12-3/TRBV12-4; J: TRBJ1-3; DNA: TGTGCCAGCAGTTTAGGAGGGACTGGAAACACCATATATTTT; CDR3: CASSLGGTGNTIYF
size: many; D: -; V: TRBV5-1; J: TRBJ1-2; DNA: TGCGCCAGCAGCTTACAGGGTCCGGATCTCGGCTACACCTTC; CDR3: CASSLQGPDLGYTF
size: -; D: -; V: TRBV7-3; J: TRBJ2-5; DNA: TGTGCCAGCAGCTCCGCTGTGGGGTGGGAGACCCAGTACTTC; CDR3: CASSSAVGWETQYF
size: few; D: TRBD2; V: TRBV4-3; J: TRBJ2-1; DNA: TGCGCCAGCAGCAAAGATTGGCTAGCGGGGGGCGCTGAGCAGTTCTTC; CDR3: CASSKDWLAGGAEQFF
size: -; D: TRBD1; V: TRBV7-2; J: TRBJ1-2; DNA: TGTGCCAGCAGCTTAGTTCCGGGACAGGGGTCATTAGGTGGCTACACCTTC; CDR3: CASSLVPGQGSLGGYTF
size: -; D: -; V: TRBV7-2; J: TRBJ1-2; DNA: TGTGCCAGCAGCTTAGAACTTCGGGGTGGCTACACCTTC; CDR3: CASSLELRGGYTF
size: -; D: -; V: TRBV4-2; J: TRBJ1-6; DNA: TGTGCCAGCAGCCAAGATAGTTTGGGCTTCGGGGGGTCCTATAATTCACCCCTCCACTTT; CDR3: CASSQDSLGFGGSYNSPLHF
size: few; D: -; V: TRBV29-1; J: TRBJ1-2; DNA: TGCAGCGTTGCAGGGGCGGACTATGGCTACACCTTC; CDR3: CSVAGADYGYTF
size: few; D: -; V: TRBV6-5; J: TRBJ1-2; DNA: TGTGCCAGCAGTTATGTGATCTCGGGGTATGGCTACACCTTC; CDR3: CASSYVISGYGYTF
size: -; D: TRBD2; V: TRBV5-1; J: TRBJ2-5; DNA: TGCGCCAGCAGCCGGGGACTAGCGGGGGGGCCGGAGACCCAGTACTTC; CDR3: CASSRGLAGGPETQYF
size: -; D: -; V: TRBV4-1; J: TRBJ1-1; DNA: TGCGCCAGCAGCGGCCGGACCTTGAACACTGAAGCTTTCTTT; CDR3: CASSGRTLNTEAFF
size: few; D: -; V: TRBV29-1; J: TRBJ2-7; DNA: TGCAGCGTTGAAAGCGGGACTGCAGGGGCTCGCGAGCAGTACTTC; CDR3: CSVESGTAGAREQYF
size: -; D: TRBD1; V: TRBV7-9; J: TRBJ1-6; DNA: TGTGCCAGCAGCTTTGTGACAGGGGGCCTCGAACCCCTCCACTTT; CDR3: CASSFVTGGLEPLHF
size: few; D: -; V: TRBV12-3/TRBV12-4; J: TRBJ1-3; DNA: TGTGCCAGCACCCCATGGGGGCGGGGAAACACCATATATTTT; CDR3: CASTPWGRGNTIYF
size: -; D: -; V: TRBV5-5; J: TRBJ1-2; DNA: TGTGCCAGCAGCTTGTCCGGGACTTCTACCTATGGCTACACCTTC; CDR3: CASSLSGTSTYGYTF
size: -; D: -; V: TRBV5-1; J: TRBJ2-3; DNA: TGCGCCAGCAGCCAAAGAACAGATACGCAGTATTTT; CDR3: CASSQRTDTQYF
size: many; D: TRBD2; V: TRBV7-9; J: TRBJ2-1; DNA: TGTGCCAGCATCCGCAGCGGGGCTGAGGAGCAGTTCTTC; CDR3: CASIRSGAEEQFF
size: few; D: -; V: TRBV28; J: TRBJ1-5; DNA: TGTGCCCCCACCGGCCGCAATCAGCCCCAGCATTTT; CDR3: CAPTGRNQPQHF
size: many; D: -; V: TRBV6-1; J: TRBJ1-2; DNA: TGTGCCAGCAGCCCCAGACAGATCGACTATGGCTACACCTTC; CDR3: CASSPRQIDYGYTF
size: -; D: -; V: TRBV5-6; J: TRBJ2-1; DNA: TGTGCCAGCAGCTTATCGAGGGAGCAGTTCTTC; CDR3: CASSLSREQFF
size: -; D: TRBD2; V: TRBV5-1; J: TRBJ2-5; DNA: TGCGCCAGCAGCTCGGCCGCTGCTCGGGGGGGGGAGACCCAGTACTTC; CDR3: CASSSAAARGGETQYF
size: -; D: -; V: TRBV20-1; J: TRBJ1-2; DNA: TGCAGTGCGCGGACGCCGTGGGGGGATGGCTACACCTTC; CDR3: CSARTPWGDGYTF
size: -; D: TRBD2; V: TRBV3-1; J: TRBJ2-2; DNA: TGTGCCAGCAGCCGATGGACTAGCGGGGGCGGGAACACCGGGGAGCTGTTTTTT; CDR3: CASSRWTSGGGNTGELFF
size: -; D: -; V: TRBV12-3/TRBV12-4; J: TRBJ1-4; DNA: TGTGCCAGCAGTTTAAACTGGGGCCCAACTAATGAAAAACTGTTTTTT; CDR3: CASSLNWGPTNEKLFF
size: -; D: -; V: TRBV2; J: TRBJ1-2; DNA: TGTGCCAGCAGTGAAGCCCCTCCCAGGGAAGGCGGCTACACCTTC; CDR3: CASSEAPPREGGYTF
size: -; D: TRBD2; V: TRBV5-1; J: TRBJ2-5; DNA: TGCGCCAGCAGCTTTACGGGGGGGATCCAAGAGACCCAGTACTTC; CDR3: CASSFTGGIQETQYF
size: -; D: -; V: TRBV6-1; J: TRBJ2-7; DNA: TGTGCCAGCAGTGAAAGGGCACCTTACGAGCAGTACTTC; CDR3: CASSERAPYEQYF
size: -; D: TRBD1; V: TRBV19; J: TRBJ1-5; DNA: TGTGCCAGTTCTACGTGGACAGGGGTCCGAAATCAGCCCCAGCATTTT; CDR3: CASSTWTGVRNQPQHF
size: -; D: TRBD1; V: TRBV20-1; J: TRBJ1-4; DNA: TGCAGTGCTAGGGCCCAGGGGGCGCCCGTGGTGGGTGAAAAACTGTTTTTT; CDR3: CSARAQGAPVVGEKLFF